This passage covers 29 T cell receptor beta chains from one sample sequenced in a study of T cells in localized non-small cell lung cancer. Profiling relied on immunoSEQ multiplex PCR, and the TCRdb table lists in-frame clones only, not all of them. The repertoire holds around 40,000 clones, with approximately 83% as singletons. The input for sequencing was peripheral blood, taken before any cancer treatment. These receptor sequences come from a man aged 35-69 years with stage I lung adenocarcinoma.

The chain employs TRBV6-1 and TRBJ1-5; TRBD1 matches 7 bases. Germline V lookup: CDR1 MNHNS, CDR2 SASEGT. CDR3 length: 14 amino acids. The V segment lost 7 bases and the J segment 6 bases; nucleotides outside the gene matches: 9. The CDR3 spells CASTYGQVGQPQHF. The DNA of the CDR3 is TGTGCCAGCACCTACGGACAGGTTGGTCAGCCCCAGCATTTT.

This clone was observed a single time. The chain joins TRBV7-6 to TRBJ2-7; 8 positions agree with TRBD2. V shed 4 bases, J shed 3 bases, and the junction held 11 bases outside the gene matches. CDR1 and CDR2 (germline): SGHVS, FNYEAQ. This CDR3 has 16 amino acids. The CDR3 region has the DNA TGTGCCAGCAGCTCCGCCGGGAGCGGGAGCTACTACGAGCAGTACTTC. Its protein product is CASSSAGSGSYYEQYF.

This chain connects TRBV4-1 to TRBJ2-7; TRBD1 matches at 7 bases. Trimming at V came to 4 bases and at J to 3 bases, leaving 18 bases not matched to a gene. Germline V lookup: CDR1 MGHRA, CDR2 YSYEKL. This CDR3 spans 18 amino acids. Written as DNA, the CDR3 is TGCGCCAGCAGCCGCAGGGGGACCGGGAAGGGGAAAGACTACGAGCAGTACTTC. Residues: CASSRRGTGKGKDYEQYF.

The chain couples TRBV10-3 to TRBJ2-1; TRBD2 aligns across 10 bases. The V gene's germline CDR1 is ENHRY and CDR2 SYGVKD. The CDR3 totals 13 residues. J gave up 7 bases and V 10 bases, and 7 bases lay outside the gene matches. CDR3 sequence (DNA): TGTGCCACCACCGAGCGGGAGGGGAATGAGCAGTTCTTC. Amino acid sequence: CATTEREGNEQFF.

The genes are TRBV5-1 and TRBJ2-7, with 8 bases fitting TRBD1. The CDR3 is 13 residues long. CDR1 is SGHRS and CDR2 is YFSETQ in the germline V gene. The V gene end was trimmed by 6 bases and the J gene end by 5 bases; junction bases not matched to a gene: 7. In nucleotides, the CDR3 is TGCGCCAGCACAGCCCAGGGGGCCCACGAGCAGTACTTC. This codes for CASTAQGAHEQYF.

The gene calls are TRBV4-3 and TRBJ2-3; D is unresolved. Germline CDR1 and CDR2: LGHNA and YSLEER. Trimming stripped 4 bases from V and 1 base from J, with 6 bases between. This CDR3 is 13 amino acids long. CDR3 in DNA: TGCGCCAGCAGCCCCCTAGGCACAGATACGCAGTATTTT. It yields the protein CASSPLGTDTQYF.

This chain joins TRBV27 and TRBJ2-1, with 8 bases aligning to TRBD1. This CDR3 contains 17 residues. Germline V gene lookup returns CDR1 MNHEY and CDR2 SMNVEV (reference sequence). The junction had 13 bases not matched to a gene; V was cut back by 4 bases and J by 5 bases. CDR3 in amino acids: CASSSSRRTGIHNEQFF. CDR3 coding DNA: TGTGCCAGCAGTTCAAGCCGCAGGACAGGGATCCACAATGAGCAGTTCTTC.

This rearrangement joins TRBV7-9 to TRBJ2-2; D uncertain. V gave up 10 bases and J gave up 6 bases, with 12 bases separating them. Germline-derived CDR1 and CDR2 are SEHNR and FQNEAQ (reference sequence). CDR3 length: 12 amino acids. The DNA of the CDR3 is TGTGCCACCGGATTTGTGGCCGGGGAGCTGTTTTTT. Protein product: CATGFVAGELFF. Variable domain in full (rest from reference TRBV7-9 and TRBJ2-2): DTGVSQNPRHKITKRGQNVTFRCDPISEHNRLYWYRQTLGQGPEFLTYFQNEAQLEKSRLLSDRFSAERPKGSFSTLEIQRTEQGDSAMYLCATGFVAGELFFGEGSRLTVL.

The chain carries TRBV5-8 and TRBJ1-4; D is unclear. Germline values: CDR1 SGHTS, CDR2 YDEGEE. The CDR3 covers 15 residues. V gave up 3 bases and J gave up 1 base, with 10 bases separating them. The CDR3 DNA sequence: TGTGCCAGCAGCTCTCAAGGGAGAACTAATGAAAAACTGTTTTTT. It codes for CASSSQGRTNEKLFF.

The gene calls are TRBV4-1 and TRBJ2-7; 7 bases are shared with TRBD1. The length of the CDR3 is 15 residues. Germline V gene data show CDR1 as MGHRA and CDR2 as YSYEKL. With V trimmed by 0 bases and J by 3 bases, 5 bases remained unmatched. The CDR3, as DNA: TGCGCCAGCAGCCAAGACGGGGACAGAGGCTACGAGCAGTACTTC. As protein: CASSQDGDRGYEQYF.

This clone was observed once. The chain recombines TRBV5-1 with TRBJ2-3; D is possibly TRBD1 or TRBD2 (5 bases each). V was clipped by 4 bases and J by 6 bases, with 12 bases between them. CDR3 length: 13 amino acids. CDR1 and CDR2 (germline): SGHRS, YFSETQ. CDR3 sequence (DNA): TGCGCCAGCAGCGGGGGACCTCCGGATACGCAGTATTTT. It translates to CASSGGPPDTQYF.

The chain recombines TRBV11-3 with TRBJ2-5; 7 positions agree with TRBD1. Germline assignment: CDR1 SGHNT and CDR2 YENEEA. The CDR3 loop spans 15 amino acids. Germline trimming cut 5 bases from V and 4 bases from J; bases unmatched to any gene: 10. CDR3 sequence: CASSPRTGPAETQYF. CDR3 DNA sequence: TGTGCCAGCAGCCCTCGGACAGGCCCTGCAGAGACCCAGTACTTC.

This clone was detected once. J is TRBJ2-7 and V is TRBV5-8; the match to TRBD2 covers 7 bases. The germline gives CDR1 SGHTS, CDR2 YDEGEE. V dropped 0 bases and J dropped 2; count of bases not matched to a gene: 5. The CDR3 is 15 residues long. The CDR3 region is CASSLVSGATYEQYF. Written as DNA, the CDR3 is TGTGCCAGCAGCTTGGTAAGCGGGGCCACCTACGAGCAGTACTTC.

This clone is a singleton in its sample. DNA for the CDR3: TGCGCCAGCAGCTTGTATTCTACGGGCCTCACAGATACGCAGTATTTT. It encodes CASSLYSTGLTDTQYF. The V and J genes are TRBV5-1 and TRBJ2-3; unclear D gene. This CDR3 spans 16 amino acids. From germline, CDR1 is SGHRS and CDR2 YFSETQ. V was shortened by 1 base and J by 2 bases, with 14 bases between the two germline ends.

The chain links TRBV7-9 to TRBJ2-5; 11 nucleotides match TRBD2. CDR1 and CDR2 (germline): SEHNR, FQNEAQ (reference sequence). The CDR3 runs to 14 residues. V was pared by 8 bases and J by 7 bases, with 9 bases of the junction left unmatched. In DNA form, the CDR3 reads TGTGCCAGCGGGGTCGGGACTAGCGGAAGGACCCAGTACTTC. Protein product: CASGVGTSGRTQYF.

V gene TRBV30 combines with J gene TRBJ2-7; TRBD1 aligns across 7 bases. V gave up 2 bases and J gave up 9 bases; unmatched junction bases: 4. In germline, CDR1 is GTSNPN, CDR2 SVGIG (reference sequence). There are 11 residues in the CDR3. The CDR3 DNA sequence: TGTGCCTGGAGTCTTGACAGGGTGCAGTACTTC. This translates into CAWSLDRVQYF. Supplemented by reference TRBV30 and TRBJ2-7, the full variable domain reads SQTIHQWPATLVQPVGSPLSLECTVEGTSNPNLYWYRQAAGRGLQLLFYSVGIGQISSEVPQNLSASRPQDRQFILSSKKLLLSDSGFYLCAWSLDRVQYFGPGTRLTVT.

This chain joins TRBV7-3 and TRBJ2-1; the match to TRBD2 covers 13 bases. V shed 4 bases, J shed 8 bases, and the junction held 5 bases outside the gene matches. Germline V CDR1 and CDR2: SGHTA, FQGTGA. This CDR3 comprises 15 residues. The CDR3 loop reads CASSYPGLAGYEQFF. The CDR3 DNA is TGTGCCAGCAGCTACCCGGGACTAGCGGGATATGAGCAGTTCTTC.

The chain combines TRBV5-3 with TRBJ1-5, with D unclear. TRBV5-3 is assigned to the ORF class and has an uncertain function. The V end lost 1 base, the J end lost 5 bases, and 4 bases lay between the germline ends. The CDR3 contains 12 residues. Here the CDR3 DNA reads TGTGCCAGAAGCTTGCCCCATCAGCCCCAGCATTTT. Amino acids: CARSLPHQPQHF.

The chain is built from TRBV25-1 and TRBJ1-2; no definite D call. Trimming removed 7 bases at V and 4 bases at J, with 19 bases between. There are 15 residues in the CDR3. Germline V gives CDR1 MGHDK, CDR2 SYGVNS. CDR3 in DNA: TGTGCCAGCAAACTATTAGATAAATTTCCCTATGGCTACACCTTC. This encodes CASKLLDKFPYGYTF.

This rearrangement joins TRBV18 to TRBJ2-2; either TRBD1 or TRBD2 may supply D (5 bases each). The germline gives CDR1 KGHSH, CDR2 LQKENI. V lost 5 bases, J lost 0 bases, and 10 bases lay in between. The CDR3 has 15 amino acids. Here the CDR3 reads CASSEGWSNTGELFF. Here the CDR3 DNA reads TGTGCCAGCTCAGAGGGGTGGTCGAACACCGGGGAGCTGTTTTTT.

With regard to this clone: The same CDR3 can be traced to other DNA sequences in this sample. The chain recombines TRBV5-6 with TRBJ2-5; D remains ambiguous. CDR1 SGHDT and CDR2 YYEEEE come from the germline V gene. The CDR3 runs 13 residues. V lost 1 base and J lost 4, with 8 bases in between. The CDR3 here is CASSLRNGETQYF. For the CDR3, the DNA is TGTGCCAGCAGCTTGCGTAACGGAGAGACCCAGTACTTC.

The chain links TRBV28 to TRBJ1-5, with D possibly matching TRBD1 (6 bases). This CDR3 is 14 amino acids long. Germline values: CDR1 MDHEN, CDR2 SYDVKM. Trimming took off 0 bases at V and 4 bases at J, with 7 bases between the two ends. The CDR3 is CASSLWDRNQPQHF. In DNA, the CDR3 is TGTGCCAGCAGTTTATGGGACAGAAATCAGCCCCAGCATTTT.

The chain uses TRBV19 and TRBJ1-1; weak D call: TRBD1 (6 bases). The CDR3 length is 14 residues. Between the trimmed V and J ends, which lost 5 bases and 0 bases, there was a span of 10 bases. Looked up from germline, CDR1 is LNHDA and CDR2 is SQIVND (reference sequence). CDR3 in amino acids: CASSLQGVNTEAFF. CDR3 nucleotides: TGTGCCAGTAGTTTACAGGGAGTGAACACTGAAGCTTTCTTT. Based on the CDR3 plus reference TRBV19 and TRBJ1-1, the full variable domain is DGGITQSPKYLFRKEGQNVTLSCEQNLNHDAMYWYRQDPGQGLRLIYYSQIVNDFQKGDIAEGYSVSREKKESFPLTVTSAQKNPTAFYLCASSLQGVNTEAFFGQGTRLTVV.

The chain has TRBV19 and TRBJ2-1; 9 bases match TRBD2. V lost 10 bases and J lost 6; bases outside the gene matches: 13. CDR3 length: 15 amino acids. Germline lookup yields CDR1 LNHDA and CDR2 SQIVND (reference sequence). DNA of the CDR3: TGTGCCACTACGGGAGGCGGGAGGGCCCTCAATGAGCAGTTCTTC. It is translated as CATTGGGRALNEQFF.

Here the CDR3 reads CASRMTSGENTGELFF. The CDR3, as DNA: TGCGCCAGCAGAATGACTAGCGGGGAAAACACCGGGGAGCTGTTTTTT. This chain uses TRBV4-1 with TRBJ2-2; TRBD2 aligns across 11 bases. The CDR3 covers 16 residues. Germline assignment: CDR1 MGHRA and CDR2 YSYEKL. The J segment lost 2 bases and the V segment lost 6 bases, leaving 5 bases of the junction unmatched.

This clone appeared a few times. The genes are TRBV27 and TRBJ2-1; D is perhaps TRBD2 (6 bases). V was cut by 4 bases and J by 0 bases, with 10 bases left in between. CDR3 length: 15 residues. Germline V gene data show CDR1 as MNHEY and CDR2 as SMNVEV (reference sequence). DNA of the CDR3: TGTGCCAGCAGTTCCAGGGACTCCTCCTACAATGAGCAGTTCTTC. This codes for CASSSRDSSYNEQFF.

The CDR3 region is CASSLSLGGGDTQYF. Here the CDR3 DNA reads TGTGCCAGCAGCTTAAGTCTGGGAGGGGGAGATACGCAGTATTTT. This chain joins TRBV7-3 and TRBJ2-3, with D maybe TRBD2 (7 bases). This CDR3 has 15 amino acids. V lost 1 base, J lost 5 bases, and 13 bases lay in between. Germline CDR1 reads SGHTA; CDR2 reads FQGTGA.

The chain links TRBV5-1 to TRBJ2-6; unclear D gene. The CDR3 length is 17 residues. With 3 bases removed from V and 0 bases from J, the gap between germline ends came to 13 bases. Per the germline V gene, CDR1 is SGHRS and CDR2 is YFSETQ. For the CDR3, the DNA is TGCGCCAGCAGCTCCCGGACCCGAAGCTCTGGGGCCAACGTCCTGACTTTC. Its protein is CASSSRTRSSGANVLTF.

V and J are TRBV9 and TRBJ2-7; 7 positions agree with TRBD1. Germline CDR1 is SGDLS and CDR2 is YYNGEE. The CDR3 has 15 amino acids. V lost 4 bases to trimming and J lost 5 bases; unmatched junction nucleotides: 12. CDR3 bases: TGTGCCAGCAGCCCACGGCCAGGGGGTATGGACGAGCAGTACTTC. Its protein product is CASSPRPGGMDEQYF.